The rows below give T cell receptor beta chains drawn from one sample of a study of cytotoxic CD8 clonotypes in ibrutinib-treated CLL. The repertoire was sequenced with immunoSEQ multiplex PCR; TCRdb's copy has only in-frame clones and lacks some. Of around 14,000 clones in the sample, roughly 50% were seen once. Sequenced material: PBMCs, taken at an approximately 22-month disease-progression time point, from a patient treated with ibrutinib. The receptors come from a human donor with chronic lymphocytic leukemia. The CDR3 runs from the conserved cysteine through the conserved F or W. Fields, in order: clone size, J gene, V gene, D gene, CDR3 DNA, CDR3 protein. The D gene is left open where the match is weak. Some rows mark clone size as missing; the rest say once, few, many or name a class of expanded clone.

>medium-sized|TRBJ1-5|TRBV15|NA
TGTGCCACCAGCAGAAAAGGTGAGGGGAGCAATCAGCCCCAGCATTTT
CATSRKGEGSNQPQHF
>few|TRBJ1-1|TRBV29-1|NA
TGCAGCGTTGAGGGGGGAGTAGCGACTGAAGCTTTCTTT
CSVEGGVATEAFF
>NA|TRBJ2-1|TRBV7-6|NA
TGTGCCAGCAGCTTAGGTCCAGGGGGGGAACTCTACAATGAGCAGTTCTTC
CASSLGPGGELYNEQFF
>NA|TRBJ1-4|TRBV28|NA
TGTGCCACCTATGCGGAAGCAACTAATGAAAAACTGTTTTTT
CATYAEATNEKLFF
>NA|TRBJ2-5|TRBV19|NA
TGTGCCAGCAAAAGTCAAGAGACCCAGTACTTC
CASKSQETQYF
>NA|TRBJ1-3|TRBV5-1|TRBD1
TGCGCCAGCGCGGCCGGACAGGGTTGGTTTGGGGCTGGAAACACCATATATTTT
CASAAGQGWFGAGNTIYF
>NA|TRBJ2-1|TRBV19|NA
TGTGCCAGTAGATGGGGATTTGAGCAGTTCTTC
CASRWGFEQFF
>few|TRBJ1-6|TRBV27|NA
TGTGCCAGCGGAGTCAGGGAAGATTCACCCCTCCACTTT
CASGVREDSPLHF
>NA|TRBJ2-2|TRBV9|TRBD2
TGTGCCAGCAGCTCGCGGACTAGCGGTTACACCGGGGAGCTGTTTTTT
CASSSRTSGYTGELFF
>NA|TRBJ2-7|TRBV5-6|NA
TGTGCCAGCAGCTTGTTAGGGGGCGAGCAGTACTTC
CASSLLGGEQYF
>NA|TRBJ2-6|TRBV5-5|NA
TGTGCCAGCAGCTTGGCGACGGAGGCCAACGTCCTGACTTTC
CASSLATEANVLTF
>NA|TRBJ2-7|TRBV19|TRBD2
TGTGCCAGTAGTATAATGGGACTAGCGGGGGGGCCTCGAGCCGAGCAGTACTTC
CASSIMGLAGGPRAEQYF
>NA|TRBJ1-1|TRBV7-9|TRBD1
TGTGCCAGCAGCTTACTTGTGGGGACAGGGGGCACTGAAGCTTTCTTT
CASSLLVGTGGTEAFF
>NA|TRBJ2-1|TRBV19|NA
TGTGCCAGTAGTATCGACCACGCTACCGGCTCCTACAATGAGCAGTTCTTC
CASSIDHATGSYNEQFF
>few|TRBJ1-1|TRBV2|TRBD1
TGTGCCAGCAAGGACAGGGGAATCGCTGAAGCTTTCTTT
CASKDRGIAEAFF
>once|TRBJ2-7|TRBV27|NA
TGTGCCAGCAGTTTTTCCAGCAGGGCCTACGAGCAGTACTTC
CASSFSSRAYEQYF
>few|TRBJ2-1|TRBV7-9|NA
TGTGCCAGCAGCCGCGCTCCCGGGGGCAGCAATGAGCAGTTCTTC
CASSRAPGGSNEQFF
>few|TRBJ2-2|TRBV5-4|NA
TGTGCCAGCGGAGAGGACACCGGGGAGCTGTTTTTT
CASGEDTGELFF
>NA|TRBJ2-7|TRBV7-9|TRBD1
TGTGCCAGCAGCCACAGCGACAGGGGATCGGGAGAGCAGTACTTC
CASSHSDRGSGEQYF
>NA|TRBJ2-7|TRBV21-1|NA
TGTGCCAGCAGCAAACACTTTTACGAGCAGTACTTC
CASSKHFYEQYF
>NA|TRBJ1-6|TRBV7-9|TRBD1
TGTGCCAGCAGTCATGGACAGGCGAATTCACCCCTCCACTTT
CASSHGQANSPLHF
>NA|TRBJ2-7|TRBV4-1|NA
TGCGCCAGCAGCCAAGATAGCCACAGTGGCTACGAGCAGTACTTC
CASSQDSHSGYEQYF
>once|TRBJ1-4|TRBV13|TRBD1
TGTGCCAGCAGCTTACATCCCCGACAGGGGGCACGGGAAAAACTGTTTTTT
CASSLHPRQGAREKLFF
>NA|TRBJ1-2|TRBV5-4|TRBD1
TGTGCCAGCAGCATACAGGGGAGGGGTAACTATGGCTACACCTTC
CASSIQGRGNYGYTF
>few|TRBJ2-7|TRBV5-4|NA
TGTGCCAGCAGCTGGGACACTTCCTACGAGCAGTACTTC
CASSWDTSYEQYF
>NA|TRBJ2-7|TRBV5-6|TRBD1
TGTGCCAGCAGCTCGACAGGGGACGAGCAGTACTTC
CASSSTGDEQYF
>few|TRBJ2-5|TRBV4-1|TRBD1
TGCGCCAGCAGCCTTTTCCAGGGGGACCAAGAGACCCAGTACTTC
CASSLFQGDQETQYF
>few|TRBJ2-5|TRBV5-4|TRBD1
TGTGCCAGCAGCCCCTGGACAGGGATAGGGGAGACCCAGTACTTC
CASSPWTGIGETQYF
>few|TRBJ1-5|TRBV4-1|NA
TGCGCCAGCAGCCCTTCAGGCGCGCGACCAGGCCAAAAACAGCATTTT
CASSPSGARPGQKQHF
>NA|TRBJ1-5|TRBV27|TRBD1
TGTGCCAGCCGGGACGGACAGGGCAATCAGCCCCAGCATTTT
CASRDGQGNQPQHF
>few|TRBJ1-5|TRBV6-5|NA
TGTGCCAGCAGTTCGAATAGCAATCAGCCCCAGCATTTT
CASSSNSNQPQHF
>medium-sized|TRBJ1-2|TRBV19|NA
TGTGCCAGTAGTATAGACGGGTATGGCTACACCTTC
CASSIDGYGYTF
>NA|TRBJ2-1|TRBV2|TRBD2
TGTGCCAGCAGTGGCTCCGGGACTAGCGCCAATGAGCAGTTCTTC
CASSGSGTSANEQFF
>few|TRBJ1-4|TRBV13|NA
TGTGCCAGCAGCTCCCCCTCCAGGGGAGCTAATGAAAAACTGTTTTTT
CASSSPSRGANEKLFF
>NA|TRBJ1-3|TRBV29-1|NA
TGCAGCGTGAGGACTCCCGGGTCTTCCTCTGGAAACACCATATATTTT
CSVRTPGSSSGNTIYF
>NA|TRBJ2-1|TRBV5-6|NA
TGTGCCAGCAGATTCAGGGGGGACAATGAGCAGTTCTTC
CASRFRGDNEQFF
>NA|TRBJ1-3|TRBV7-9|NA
TGTGCCAGCAGCCAAGAAGGAAAACTGGGAAACACCATATATTTT
CASSQEGKLGNTIYF
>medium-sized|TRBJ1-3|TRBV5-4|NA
TGTGCCAGCAGCTCTCCGACAGGCTCTGGAAACACCATATATTTT
CASSSPTGSGNTIYF
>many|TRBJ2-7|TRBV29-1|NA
TGCAGCGTATCCCGGGACCCTAGTAATTACGAGCAGTACTTC
CSVSRDPSNYEQYF
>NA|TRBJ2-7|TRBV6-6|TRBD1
TGTGCCAGCAGTTATGGCTCGGGACAGGGCTACGAGCAGTACTTC
CASSYGSGQGYEQYF
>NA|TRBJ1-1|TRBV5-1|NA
TGCGCCAGCAGTTTGGAGGGCAGGGGAAACACTGAAGCTTTCTTT
CASSLEGRGNTEAFF
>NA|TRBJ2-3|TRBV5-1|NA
TGCGCCAGCATCCAAGATACCTTAGACACAGATACGCAGTATTTT
CASIQDTLDTDTQYF
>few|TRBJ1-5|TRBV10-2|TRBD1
TGCGCCAGCAGTGAGTTCGAGGGGGCGGGTCAGCCCCAGCATTTT
CASSEFEGAGQPQHF
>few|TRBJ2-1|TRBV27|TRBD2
TGTGCCAGCAGTTTATTCTGGCGGGGGGACTACAATGAGCAGTTCTTC
CASSLFWRGDYNEQFF
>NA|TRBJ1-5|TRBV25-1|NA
TGTGCCAGCAGTGATCCAGGGAGCAATCAGCCCCAGCATTTT
CASSDPGSNQPQHF
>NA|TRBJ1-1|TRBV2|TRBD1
TGTGCCAGCAGTGGGGACAGGAGGAACACTGAAGCTTTCTTT
CASSGDRRNTEAFF
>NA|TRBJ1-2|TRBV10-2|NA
TGCGCCAGCAGCTCTTACGCGGCTGGGTATGGCTACACCTTC
CASSSYAAGYGYTF